The clone carrying this T cell receptor (beta chain) was detected many times. This sample stems from a study of identical twins. The length of the CDR3 is 13 residues. Germline loops: CDR1 SGHRS, CDR2 YFSETQ. Trimming left V 2 bases short and J 2 bases short, with 7 bases between. MiXCR was run by TCRdb on the 5' RACE reads, yielding one entry per CDR3 protein. The top ten clones hold 1.5% to 2% of a sample with roughly 690,000 distinct CDR3 sequences, roughly 6% of them seen once. The sample was naive T cells sorted from blood. This sequence joins TRBV5-1 and TRBJ2-5; possibly TRBD2 for D (6 bases). The receptor's source is a young man in good health. The CDR3 sequence: CASSFREQETQYF. For the CDR3, the DNA is TGCGCCAGCAGCTTCCGGGAGCAAGAGACCCAGTACTTC.